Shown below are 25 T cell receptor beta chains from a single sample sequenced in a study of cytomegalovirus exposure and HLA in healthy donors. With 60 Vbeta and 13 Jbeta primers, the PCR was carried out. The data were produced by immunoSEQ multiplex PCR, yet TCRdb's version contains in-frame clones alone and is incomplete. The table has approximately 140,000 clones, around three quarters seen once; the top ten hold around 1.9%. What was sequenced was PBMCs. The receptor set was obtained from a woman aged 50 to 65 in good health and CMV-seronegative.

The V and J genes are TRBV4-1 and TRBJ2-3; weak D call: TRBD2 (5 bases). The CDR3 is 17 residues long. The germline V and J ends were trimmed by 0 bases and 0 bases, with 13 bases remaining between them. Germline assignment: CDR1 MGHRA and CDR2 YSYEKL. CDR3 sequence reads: CASSQDRAGPSTDTQYF. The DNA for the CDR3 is TGCGCCAGCAGCCAAGATAGGGCGGGTCCTAGCACAGATACGCAGTATTTT.

DNA of the CDR3: TGTGCCAGTAGTATAATAGGGGATTACGAGCAGTACTTC. Amino acid sequence: CASSIIGDYEQYF. The V gene is TRBV19, the J gene TRBJ2-7, with D perhaps TRBD1 (5 bases). From germline, CDR1 is LNHDA and CDR2 SQIVND (reference sequence). V gave up 2 bases and J gave up 4 bases, with 9 bases separating them. The CDR3 has 13 residues.

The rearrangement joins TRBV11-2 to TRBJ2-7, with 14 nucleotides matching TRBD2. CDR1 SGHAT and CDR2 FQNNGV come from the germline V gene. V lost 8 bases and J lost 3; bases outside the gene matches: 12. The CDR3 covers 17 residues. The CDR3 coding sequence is TGTGCCAGCCAAAGATGGCCTGGGACTAGCGGGAGCTACGAGCAGTACTTC. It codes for CASQRWPGTSGSYEQYF. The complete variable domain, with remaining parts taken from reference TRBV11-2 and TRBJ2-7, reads EAGVAQSPRYKIIEKRQSVAFWCNPISGHATLYWYQQILGQGPKLLIQFQNNGVVDDSQLPKDRFSAERLKGVDSTLKIQPAKLEDSAVYLCASQRWPGTSGSYEQYFGPGTRLTVT.

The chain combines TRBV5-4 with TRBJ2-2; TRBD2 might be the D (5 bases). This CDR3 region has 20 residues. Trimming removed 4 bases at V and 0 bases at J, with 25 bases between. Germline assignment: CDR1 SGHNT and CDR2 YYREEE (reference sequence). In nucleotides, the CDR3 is TGTGCCAGCAGCCCCAATCAGAGGGCACTTACACGCTCGAACACCGGGGAGCTGTTTTTT. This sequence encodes CASSPNQRALTRSNTGELFF.

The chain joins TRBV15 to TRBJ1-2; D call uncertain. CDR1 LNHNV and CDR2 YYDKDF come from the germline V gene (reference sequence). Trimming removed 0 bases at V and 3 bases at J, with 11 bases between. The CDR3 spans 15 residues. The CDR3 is CATSRDWAPDYGYTF. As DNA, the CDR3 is TGTGCCACCAGCAGAGATTGGGCGCCAGACTATGGCTACACCTTC.

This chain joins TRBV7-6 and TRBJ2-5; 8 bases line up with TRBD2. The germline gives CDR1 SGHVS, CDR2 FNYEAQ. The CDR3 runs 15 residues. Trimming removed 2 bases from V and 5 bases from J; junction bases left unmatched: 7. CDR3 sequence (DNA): TGTGCCAGCAGCTTATTTCGGGAGGGCAGGGAGACCCAGTACTTC. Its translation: CASSLFREGRETQYF.

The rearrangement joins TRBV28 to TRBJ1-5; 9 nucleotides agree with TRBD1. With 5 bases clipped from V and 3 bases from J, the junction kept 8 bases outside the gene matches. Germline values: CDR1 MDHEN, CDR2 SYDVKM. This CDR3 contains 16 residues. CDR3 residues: CASSPGTGRINQPQHF. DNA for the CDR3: TGTGCCAGCAGTCCGGGGACAGGGCGAATCAATCAGCCCCAGCATTTT. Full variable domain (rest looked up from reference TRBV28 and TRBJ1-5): DVKVTQSSRYLVKRTGEKVFLECVQDMDHENMFWYRQDPGLGLRLIYFSYDVKMKEKGDIPEGYSVSREKKERFSLILESASTNQTSMYLCASSPGTGRINQPQHFGDGTRLSIL.

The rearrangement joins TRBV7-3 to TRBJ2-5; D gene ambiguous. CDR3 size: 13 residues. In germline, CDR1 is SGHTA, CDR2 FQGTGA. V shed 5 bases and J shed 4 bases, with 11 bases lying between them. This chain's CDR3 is CASSRGRGETQYF. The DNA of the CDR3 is TGTGCCAGCAGCCGAGGCCGAGGAGAGACCCAGTACTTC.

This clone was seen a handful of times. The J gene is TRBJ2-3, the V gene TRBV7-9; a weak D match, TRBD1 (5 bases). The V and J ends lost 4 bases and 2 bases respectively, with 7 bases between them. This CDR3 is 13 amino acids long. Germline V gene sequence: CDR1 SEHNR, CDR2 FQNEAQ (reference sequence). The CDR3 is CASSSTDTDTQYF. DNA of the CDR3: TGTGCCAGCAGCTCGACAGACACAGATACGCAGTATTTT.

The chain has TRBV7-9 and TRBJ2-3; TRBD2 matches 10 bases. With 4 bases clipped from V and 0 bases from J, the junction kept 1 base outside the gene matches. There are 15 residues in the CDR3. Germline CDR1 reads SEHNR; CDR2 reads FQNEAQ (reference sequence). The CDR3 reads CASSSLAGSTDTQYF. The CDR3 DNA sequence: TGTGCCAGCAGCTCACTAGCGGGAAGCACAGATACGCAGTATTTT.

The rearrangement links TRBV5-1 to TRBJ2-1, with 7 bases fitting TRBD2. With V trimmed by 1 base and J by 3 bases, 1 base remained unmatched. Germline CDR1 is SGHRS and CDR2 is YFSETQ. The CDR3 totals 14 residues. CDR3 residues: CASSLQRGYNEQFF. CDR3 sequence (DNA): TGCGCCAGCAGCTTGCAGCGGGGCTACAATGAGCAGTTCTTC.

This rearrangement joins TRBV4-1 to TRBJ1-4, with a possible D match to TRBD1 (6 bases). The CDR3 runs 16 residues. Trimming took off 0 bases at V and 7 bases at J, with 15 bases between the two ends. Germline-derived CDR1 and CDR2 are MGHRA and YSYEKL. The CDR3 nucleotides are TGCGCCAGCAGCCAAGATCCGGGGGGGCGCGGTGAAAAACTGTTTTTT. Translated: CASSQDPGGRGEKLFF.

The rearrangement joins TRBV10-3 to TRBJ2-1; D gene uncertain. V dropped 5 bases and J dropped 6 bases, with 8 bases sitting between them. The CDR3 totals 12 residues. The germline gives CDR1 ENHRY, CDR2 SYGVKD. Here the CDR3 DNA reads TGTGCCATCAGTTGGGCAGGCAATGAGCAGTTCTTC. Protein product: CAISWAGNEQFF.

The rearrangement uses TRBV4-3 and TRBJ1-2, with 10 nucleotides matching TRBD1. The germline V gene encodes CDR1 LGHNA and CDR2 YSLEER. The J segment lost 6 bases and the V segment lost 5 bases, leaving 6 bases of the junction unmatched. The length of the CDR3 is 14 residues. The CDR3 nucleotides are TGCGCCAGCAGCATGACAGGGGGCGGGGATGGCTACACCTTC. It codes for CASSMTGGGDGYTF.

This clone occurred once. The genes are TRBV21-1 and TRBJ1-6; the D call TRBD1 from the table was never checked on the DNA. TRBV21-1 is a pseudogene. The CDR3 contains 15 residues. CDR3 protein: CARAWDSPYNSPLHF. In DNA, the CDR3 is TGTGCCAGGGCCTGGGACAGCCCATATAATTCACCCCTCCACTTT.

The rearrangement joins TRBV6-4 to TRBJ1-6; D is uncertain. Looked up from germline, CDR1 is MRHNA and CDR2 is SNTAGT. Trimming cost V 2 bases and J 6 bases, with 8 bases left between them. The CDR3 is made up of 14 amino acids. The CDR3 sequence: CASSDSESNSPLHF. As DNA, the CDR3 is TGTGCCAGCAGTGACAGCGAGTCTAATTCACCCCTCCACTTT.

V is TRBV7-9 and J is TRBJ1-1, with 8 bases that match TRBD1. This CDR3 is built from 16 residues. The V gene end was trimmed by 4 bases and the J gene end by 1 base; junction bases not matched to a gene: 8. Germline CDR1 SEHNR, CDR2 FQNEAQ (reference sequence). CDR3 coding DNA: TGTGCCAGCAGCTCGTGGGACAGGAGTTCGAACACTGAAGCTTTCTTT. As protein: CASSSWDRSSNTEAFF. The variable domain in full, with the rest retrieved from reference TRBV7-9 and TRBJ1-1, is DTGVSQNPRHKITKRGQNVTFRCDPISEHNRLYWYRQTLGQGPEFLTYFQNEAQLEKSRLLSDRFSAERPKGSFSTLEIQRTEQGDSAMYLCASSSWDRSSNTEAFFGQGTRLTVV.

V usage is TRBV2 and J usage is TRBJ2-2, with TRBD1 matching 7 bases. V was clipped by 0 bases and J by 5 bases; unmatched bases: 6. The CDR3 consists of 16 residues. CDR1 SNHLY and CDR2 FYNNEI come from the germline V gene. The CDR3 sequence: CASSEAGQFSTGELFF. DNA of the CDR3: TGTGCCAGCAGTGAAGCGGGACAGTTTTCTACCGGGGAGCTGTTTTTT.

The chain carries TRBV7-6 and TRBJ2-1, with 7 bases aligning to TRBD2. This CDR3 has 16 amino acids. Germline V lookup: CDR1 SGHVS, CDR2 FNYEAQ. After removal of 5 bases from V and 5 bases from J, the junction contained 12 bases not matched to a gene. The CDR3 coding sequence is TGTGCCAGCAGCGTTGGTGCTAGGGGAGGGGACAATGAGCAGTTCTTC. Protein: CASSVGARGGDNEQFF. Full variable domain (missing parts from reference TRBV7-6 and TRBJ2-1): GAGVSQSPRYKVTKRGQDVALRCDPISGHVSLYWYRQALGQGPEFLTYFNYEAQQDKSGLPNDRFSAERPEGSISTLTIQRTEQRDSAMYRCASSVGARGGDNEQFFGPGTRLTVL.

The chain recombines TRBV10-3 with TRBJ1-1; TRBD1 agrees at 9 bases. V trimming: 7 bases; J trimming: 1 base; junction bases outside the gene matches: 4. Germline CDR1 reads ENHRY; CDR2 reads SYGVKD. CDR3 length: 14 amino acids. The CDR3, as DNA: TGTGCCATCACCGGGGACAGGGAGAACACTGAAGCTTTCTTT. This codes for CAITGDRENTEAFF.

The CDR3 coding sequence is TGTGCCAGCAAAAGGGGGCGAACAGATACGCAGTATTTT. This gives the protein CASKRGRTDTQYF. J is TRBJ2-3 and V is TRBV6-5; 7 positions agree with TRBD1. The length of the CDR3 is 13 residues. Germline CDR1 and CDR2: MNHEY and SVGAGI. The ends lost 7 bases at V and 3 bases at J; junction bases unmatched: 4.

The CDR3 nucleotides are TGTGCCAGCAGCCAAGAGGCGGGAGATCCCTACAATGAGCAGTTCTTC. This gives the protein CASSQEAGDPYNEQFF. The V and J genes are TRBV4-2 and TRBJ2-1, with 7 bases lining up with TRBD2. Germline V gene sequence: CDR1 LGHNA, CDR2 YNFKEQ. This CDR3 contains 16 residues. V was clipped by 0 bases and J by 2 bases; unmatched bases: 4.

CDR3 DNA: TGTGCCAGCAGTTTACTTGTAAGGGGGTCGAGTGGCTACACCTTC. Translation: CASSLLVRGSSGYTF. The V and J genes are TRBV28 and TRBJ1-2; tentative D call: TRBD1 (6 bases). V shed 2 bases and J shed 7 bases, with 17 bases lying between them. There are 15 residues in the CDR3. Germline V gene lookup returns CDR1 MDHEN and CDR2 SYDVKM.

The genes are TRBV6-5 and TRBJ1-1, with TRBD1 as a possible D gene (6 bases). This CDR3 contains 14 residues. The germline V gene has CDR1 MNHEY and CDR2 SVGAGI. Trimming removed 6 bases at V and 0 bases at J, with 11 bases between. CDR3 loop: CASSPTGMNTEAFF. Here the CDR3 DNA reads TGTGCCAGCAGCCCGACAGGCATGAACACTGAAGCTTTCTTT.

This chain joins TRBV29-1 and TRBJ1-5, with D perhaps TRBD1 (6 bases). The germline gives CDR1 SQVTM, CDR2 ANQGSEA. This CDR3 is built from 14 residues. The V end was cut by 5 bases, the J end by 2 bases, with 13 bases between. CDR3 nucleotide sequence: TGCAGCGTTTTACAGGGATCGGGCAATCAGCCCCAGCATTTT. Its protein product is CSVLQGSGNQPQHF.